These 27 T cell receptor beta chains share one sample of origin, sequenced in a study of sequential checkpoint blockade in melanoma. As for treatment: randomized to nivolumab then ipilimumab (arm A) or the reverse (arm B). Some clones are missing from TCRdb's copy, which holds only in-frame ones; the method was immunoSEQ multiplex PCR. Here the sample spans tens of thousands of clones, roughly a third being singletons. The material was tumor tissue (inferred from file names), obtained from a patient given nivolumab and ipilimumab in sequence. The receptors come from a human donor with melanoma.

This chain connects TRBV30 to TRBJ2-1, with a tentative D call TRBD2 (5 bases). Germline V CDR1 and CDR2: GTSNPN, SVGIG (reference sequence). V lost 2 bases to trimming and J lost 11 bases, with 22 bases between them. This CDR3 spans 15 amino acids. CDR3 amino acids: CAWSLPREFKGQQFF. CDR3 in DNA: TGTGCCTGGAGTCTCCCTCGGGAATTCAAGGGCCAGCAGTTCTTC. Using reference TRBV30 and TRBJ2-1 for the parts outside the CDR3, the full variable domain is SQTIHQWPATLVQPVGSPLSLECTVEGTSNPNLYWYRQAAGRGLQLLFYSVGIGQISSEVPQNLSASRPQDRQFILSSKKLLLSDSGFYLCAWSLPREFKGQQFFGPGTRLTVL.

By frequency in the sample, this clone is medium-sized. V usage is TRBV6-8 and J usage is TRBJ1-4, with D possibly being TRBD1 (6 bases). CDR1 and CDR2 (germline): MNHGY, SAAAGT. V lost 5 bases, J lost 8 bases, and 18 bases lay in between. This CDR3 comprises 15 residues. This chain's CDR3 is CASSDPHYRVEKLFF. DNA for the CDR3: TGTGCCAGCAGTGATCCTCACTACAGGGTAGAAAAACTGTTTTTT.

The CDR3 DNA sequence: TGTGCCAGTAGTGCGCAATGGGGGGGAAAAGAGCAGTACTTC. This translates into CASSAQWGGKEQYF. This rearrangement joins TRBV19 to TRBJ2-7; TRBD2 aligns across 7 bases. This CDR3 contains 14 residues. The V segment lost 5 bases and the J segment 7 bases; nucleotides outside the gene matches: 11. Germline-derived CDR1 and CDR2 are LNHDA and SQIVND (reference sequence).

This clone appeared a few times. The V gene is TRBV19, the J gene TRBJ1-1; TRBD1 is a possible D gene (6 bases). The germline gives CDR1 LNHDA, CDR2 SQIVND (reference sequence). Trimming took 5 bases from V and 1 from J, leaving 14 bases between them. The CDR3 covers 15 residues. As DNA, the CDR3 is TGTGCCAGTAGTGAGCAGGGGCTGGGGAACACTGAAGCTTTCTTT. Its translation: CASSEQGLGNTEAFF.

The chain uses TRBV11-3 and TRBJ2-6; D is perhaps TRBD2 (5 bases). The germline gives CDR1 SGHNT, CDR2 YENEEA. The CDR3 runs to 18 residues. Deletions cut 3 bases from V and 4 bases from J, with 19 bases between. The CDR3 here is CASSFTRSRATGANVLTF. As DNA, the CDR3 is TGTGCCAGCAGCTTTACACGTTCGAGGGCCACCGGGGCCAACGTCCTGACTTTC.

This clone was found many times. The V gene is TRBV11-3, the J gene TRBJ2-3; D unresolved. This CDR3 region has 14 residues. The ends were cut back, 2 bases at V and 4 bases at J, with 10 bases in the middle. Germline values: CDR1 SGHNT, CDR2 YENEEA. In DNA form, the CDR3 reads TGTGCCAGCAGCTTAAACCTTCCCCCAGATACGCAGTATTTT. Protein product: CASSLNLPPDTQYF.

This clone was seen only a few times. The CDR3 bases are TGCGCCAGCAGCCAAGACCTCGTCAGGGGTATAACTGAAGCTTTCTTT. This encodes CASSQDLVRGITEAFF. The rearrangement joins TRBV4-1 to TRBJ1-1; tentative D call: TRBD1 (6 bases). Germline-derived CDR1 and CDR2 are MGHRA and YSYEKL. This CDR3 contains 16 residues. The ends were cut back, 0 bases at V and 5 bases at J, with 16 bases in the middle.

The chain carries TRBV18 and TRBJ2-1; TRBD2 agrees at 10 bases. The J segment lost 6 bases and the V segment lost 0 bases, leaving 8 bases of the junction unmatched. CDR1 is KGHSH and CDR2 is LQKENI in the germline V gene. CDR3 length: 17 residues. The CDR3 here is CASSPPRTSGFLNEQFF. CDR3 bases: TGTGCCAGCTCACCACCGCGGACTAGCGGCTTTCTCAATGAGCAGTTCTTC.

This rearrangement joins TRBV28 to TRBJ1-4, with 7 bases identical to TRBD1. CDR1 MDHEN and CDR2 SYDVKM come from the germline V gene. The trim removed 6 bases at V and 8 bases at J, leaving 9 bases unmatched. The CDR3 has 14 residues. The CDR3 sequence is CASSLGTAGEKLFF. As DNA, the CDR3 is TGTGCCAGCAGCTTGGGGACAGCTGGCGAAAAACTGTTTTTT. Full variable domain (remainder filled in from reference TRBV28 and TRBJ1-4): DVKVTQSSRYLVKRTGEKVFLECVQDMDHENMFWYRQDPGLGLRLIYFSYDVKMKEKGDIPEGYSVSREKKERFSLILESASTNQTSMYLCASSLGTAGEKLFFGSGTQLSVL.

This clone was seen repeatedly, ten times or more. The chain joins TRBV11-3 to TRBJ1-5, with unresolved D. The germline gives CDR1 SGHNT, CDR2 YENEEA. The CDR3 extends over 14 amino acids. Trimming left V 3 bases short and J 4 bases short, with 10 bases between. This CDR3 is CASSLGPANQPQHF. The CDR3 DNA reads as TGTGCCAGCAGCTTGGGCCCAGCTAATCAGCCCCAGCATTTT.

This clone was observed a few times. The chain is built from TRBV7-6 and TRBJ1-3; D unresolved. Germline lookup yields CDR1 SGHVS and CDR2 FNYEAQ. The CDR3 has 15 residues. Trimming shortened V by 3 bases and J by 0 bases, and 9 bases separated the two germline ends. CDR3 nucleotide sequence: TGTGCCAGCAGCTTGTTCAGTGACTCTGGAAACACCATATATTTT. Protein: CASSLFSDSGNTIYF.

The table lists this clone with a few counts. The genes are TRBV2 and TRBJ1-5; no clear D gene. The V end was cut by 6 bases, the J end by 0 bases, with 9 bases between. The germline V gene encodes CDR1 SNHLY and CDR2 FYNNEI. The CDR3 extends over 14 amino acids. For the CDR3, the DNA is TGTGCCAGCAGCGACCATAATAGCAATCAGCCCCAGCATTTT. It codes for CASSDHNSNQPQHF.

This chain links TRBV19 with TRBJ2-1; D is ambiguous. V lost 8 bases and J 7 bases, leaving 9 bases between the germline ends. The CDR3 covers 11 residues. Germline lookup yields CDR1 LNHDA and CDR2 SQIVND (reference sequence). This CDR3 reads CASGWRNEQFF. CDR3 DNA: TGTGCCAGTGGATGGAGAAATGAGCAGTTCTTC.

A few counts support this clone. CDR3: CASSTGKGDWSGYTF. The CDR3 nucleotides read TGTGCCAGCTCAACCGGGAAGGGGGACTGGAGTGGCTACACCTTC. This sequence joins TRBV12-5 and TRBJ1-2; maybe TRBD1 (6 bases). This CDR3 spans 15 amino acids. CDR1 is LGHNT, CDR2 FRNRAP, per germline.

In its sample, this clone was seen a few times. An end of the junction differs from the germline gene, which may be a read error. The V call is TRBV11-3, the J call TRBJ2-2; D unclear. CDR1 SGHNT and CDR2 YENEEA come from the germline V gene. The CDR3 loop spans 15 amino acids. The chain's CDR3 is CASSLGETRTGELFF. Here the CDR3 DNA reads TGTGCTAGCAGCTTAGGAGAAACCCGCACCGGGGAGCTGTTTTTT.

This clone was seen many times. The gene calls are TRBV11-3 and TRBJ2-1; 7 bases agree with TRBD1. This CDR3 is built from 15 residues. After removal of 3 bases from V and 2 bases from J, the junction contained 4 bases not matched to a gene. Germline CDR1 is SGHNT and CDR2 is YENEEA. The CDR3 sequence is CASSFRQGPYNEQFF. CDR3 DNA: TGTGCCAGCAGCTTCCGACAGGGACCCTACAATGAGCAGTTCTTC.

This clone was detected a few times. The genes are TRBV6-8 and TRBJ1-5; TRBD1 is a possible D gene (5 bases). The CDR3 has 14 residues. Looked up from germline, CDR1 is MNHGY and CDR2 is SAAAGT. The ends were cut back, 4 bases at V and 3 bases at J, with 10 bases in the middle. The CDR3 is CASSSGPFNQPQHF. Written as DNA, the CDR3 is TGTGCCAGCAGTTCGGGACCTTTCAATCAGCCCCAGCATTTT.

This clone was observed a handful of times. The V and J genes are TRBV9 and TRBJ1-6, with 7 bases identical to TRBD1. The CDR3 contains 14 residues. J was trimmed by 7 bases and V by 3 bases; bases with no gene match: 4. Germline-derived CDR1 and CDR2 are SGDLS and YYNGEE. CDR3 loop: CASSDRGANSPLHF. The CDR3 DNA follows: TGTGCCAGCAGCGACAGGGGCGCGAATTCACCCCTCCACTTT.

DNA of the CDR3: TGTGCCAGTAGTAGGGCAGGGGAAAGCTATGGCTACACCTTC. This translates into CASSRAGESYGYTF. This chain connects TRBV19 to TRBJ1-2, with D perhaps TRBD1 (6 bases). Between the trimmed V and J ends, which lost 4 bases and 4 bases, there was a span of 13 bases. This CDR3 has 14 residues. Germline lookup yields CDR1 LNHDA and CDR2 SQIVND (reference sequence).

This clone has more than one count but fewer than ten. The gene calls are TRBV6-8 and TRBJ1-5; D gene uncertain. The CDR3 is made up of 15 amino acids. The germline V gene has CDR1 MNHGY and CDR2 SAAAGT. The V gene lost 5 bases and the J gene lost 4 bases, with 15 bases spanning the gap. DNA of the CDR3: TGTGCCAGCAGTCGTCGGGCGGAAGGGAATCAGCCCCAGCATTTT. The encoded protein is CASSRRAEGNQPQHF.

Many counts were recorded for this clone. The gene calls are TRBV1 and TRBJ1-3; TRBD1 is the table's D call, not checked against the DNA. TRBV1 is a recognized pseudogene. The CDR3 length is 16 residues. The chain's CDR3 is CTSSQSQGTKRDTIYF. DNA of the CDR3: TGCACCAGCAGCCAAAGTCAGGGCACGAAACGGGACACCATATATTTT.

There are a few counts of this clone. V and J are TRBV6-8 and TRBJ2-2, with a possible D match to TRBD2 (5 bases). CDR1 and CDR2 from the germline V gene are MNHGY and SAAAGT. Trimming removed 7 bases at V and 4 bases at J, with 22 bases between. This CDR3 region has 17 residues. The CDR3 is CASNDPSGSSGTGELFF. The CDR3 DNA reads TGTGCCAGCAATGACCCTTCTGGGAGTAGTGGCACCGGGGAGCTGTTTTTT.

In its sample, this clone was seen a few times. V is TRBV11-3 and J is TRBJ1-1, with 8 bases aligning to TRBD1. The V segment lost 5 bases and the J segment 1 base; nucleotides outside the gene matches: 6. CDR1 and CDR2 from the germline V gene are SGHNT and YENEEA. This CDR3 region has 15 residues. The CDR3: CASSARTGPNTEAFF. CDR3 coding DNA: TGTGCCAGCAGCGCCCGGACAGGGCCGAACACTGAAGCTTTCTTT.

The genes are TRBV6-8 and TRBJ1-3; D not resolved. The V gene lost 10 bases and the J gene lost 1 base, with 17 bases spanning the gap. The CDR3 is 15 amino acids. Per germline, CDR1 MNHGY and CDR2 SAAAGT. CDR3 sequence reads: CAIRRLDLSGNTIYF. CDR3 nucleotides: TGTGCCATCAGACGTTTAGACTTATCTGGAAACACCATATATTTT.

The chain recombines TRBV29-1 with TRBJ2-3; TRBD2 aligns across 12 bases. J was trimmed by 5 bases and V by 7 bases; bases with no gene match: 7. Germline V gene sequence: CDR1 SQVTM, CDR2 ANQGSEA. This CDR3 has 14 amino acids. CDR3 in DNA: TGCAGCGATCTAACTAGCGGGAGGATAGATACGCAGTATTTT. Amino acid sequence: CSDLTSGRIDTQYF.

The chain employs TRBV18 and TRBJ2-5; weak D call: TRBD2 (5 bases). CDR3 length: 14 residues. The V end lost 4 bases, the J end lost 2 bases, and 11 bases lay between the germline ends. Germline assignment: CDR1 KGHSH and CDR2 LQKENI. CDR3 nucleotide sequence: TGTGCCAGCTCACTACCGGGGATACAAGAGACCCAGTACTTC. Translated, it gives CASSLPGIQETQYF.

This clone was counted between two and nine times. This chain links TRBV9 with TRBJ2-2; D may be TRBD1 (6 bases). This CDR3 contains 17 residues. Per germline, CDR1 SGDLS and CDR2 YYNGEE. Trimming removed 3 bases at V and 4 bases at J, with 19 bases between. The chain's CDR3 is CASSAQYRVWPTGELFF. Written as DNA, the CDR3 is TGTGCCAGCAGCGCCCAATACAGGGTTTGGCCCACCGGGGAGCTGTTTTTT.